The T cell receptor (beta chain) under discussion was sequenced for a study of T-cell memory formation after mild COVID-19. Study in general: There were largely donor-specific TCR clusters.

Remarks on this clonotype: Its antigen is as yet unknown.

Study findings and constraints: Within pre-infection memory, some responding clones were found, suggesting cross-reactive memory joined. Nothing confirmed that second-wave clones peaking on day 37 were specific for SARS-CoV-2.

Germline V gene lookup returns CDR1 SGHRS and CDR2 YFSETQ. The CDR3 length is 16 residues. The V and J ends lost 1 base and 10 bases, in that order; junction bases with no gene match: 8. MiXCR, run by TCRdb on the 5' RACE reads, gives a single entry per CDR3 protein. Among some 64,000 distinct CDR3 sequences listed, approximately 9% were seen once. The sequenced sample consisted of PBMCs or a T cell subset sorted from them (not recorded which). This chain uses TRBV5-1 with TRBJ2-1; TRBD2 matches at 13 bases. The sequence was collected from a man younger than 35 who had mild COVID-19 (a few samples of this study predate the infection). Cell type and time point are not known. Written as DNA, the CDR3 is TGCGCCAGCAGCTTGACTAGCGGGGGGGCTAAGGCCGAGCAGTTCTTC. Encoded protein: CASSLTSGGAKAEQFF.